The T cell receptor (beta chain) under discussion was sequenced for a study of CD8+CD57+ T cells in acquired aplastic anemia. Study outcomes and limitations: Statistical testing detected no significant gap in CD8+ Simpson's diversity between patients and controls.

Trimming at V came to 4 bases and at J to 5 bases, leaving 0 bases not matched to a gene. Germline V gene data show CDR1 as MNHEY and CDR2 as SVGAGI. The CDR3 is made up of 12 amino acids. TCR beta VDJ and CDR3 were profiled, and genomic DNA was the template. TCRdb called the reads again in MiXCR, with one record for every CDR3 protein. There are some 180,000 distinct CDR3 sequences in the sample; approximately 49% occur only once, and approximately 3% lies in the top ten. As for this clonotype: What it binds is unknown.

The sequenced sample consisted of sorted CD4+, CD8+, or CD8+CD57+ T cells (not recorded which) from PBMCs. V is TRBV6-5 and J is TRBJ1-2; 8 bases map to TRBD1. This sequence was found in a human donor in good health. In DNA, the CDR3 is TGTGCCAGCAGTTGGACAGGGTATGGCTACACCTTC. It is translated as CASSWTGYGYTF.